This entry concerns a single TCR beta chain. The data were taken from a study of T cell changes during pregnancy in multiple sclerosis. This table comes from immunoSEQ multiplex PCR, and its TCRdb copy is limited to in-frame clones, with some not included. The table shows approximately 88,000 clones, with 90% to 95% occurring only once. This receptor was obtained from a female donor with multiple sclerosis, enrolled in a pregnancy study. The starting material was peripheral blood, obtained in the first trimester of pregnancy.

CDR3 nucleotide sequence: TGTGCCAGTAGTATCGCGGGGACGGGGGAGCAGTACTTC. Its translation is CASSIAGTGEQYF. The chain employs TRBV19 and TRBJ2-7; D perhaps matches TRBD2 (6 bases). V lost 3 bases and J lost 7, with 13 bases in between. Germline CDR1 and CDR2: LNHDA and SQIVND (reference sequence). The CDR3 runs 13 residues.